One sample yielded the 3 T cell receptor beta chains listed below, sequenced in a study of tumor and adjacent non-tumor tissue in lung cancer. The template was RNA from unsorted bulk tissue. This non-tumor lung sample came from over 3 cm beyond the tumor edge. TCRbeta libraries were built with three rounds of nested PCR, modified from ARM-PCR. TCRdb re-analysed the multiplex PCR reads in MiXCR, keeping a single row per CDR3 protein. Of about 67,000 distinct CDR3 sequences in the sample, around 80% were seen once. Sequenced sample: distant non-tumor lung tissue. These receptors came from a man in his fifties or sixties with non-small cell lung cancer.

This clonotype was seen a handful of times. One junction end disagrees with the germline gene, perhaps due to a read error. V usage is TRBV11-1 and J usage is TRBJ2-2; D is perhaps TRBD2 (5 bases). Per germline, CDR1 SGHAT and CDR2 FQDESV (reference sequence). This CDR3 is built from 14 residues. In nucleotides, the CDR3 is TGTACCAGTAGCTGTACTAGTGGTACCGGGGAGCTGTTTTTT. Residues: CTSSCTSGTGELFF.

V usage is TRBV11-3 and J usage is TRBJ2-2; D gene uncertain. The CDR3 extends over 13 amino acids. Germline V gives CDR1 SGHNT, CDR2 YENEEA. DNA for the CDR3: TGTGACAGTGGCTTAGATTTGAGCGGGGAGCTGTTTTTT. Encoded protein: CDSGLDLSGELFF.

In the case of this clonotype: A read error may be the cause here, since a much bigger clone is one base away. V usage is TRBV5-1 and J usage is TRBJ1-1; D is perhaps TRBD1 (5 bases). The CDR3 length is 15 residues. Germline values: CDR1 SGHRS, CDR2 YFSETQ. The CDR3 sequence: CASSSRQTFNTETFF. The CDR3 coding sequence is TGCGCCAGCAGCTCCAGACAGACATTTAACACTGAAACTTTCTTT.